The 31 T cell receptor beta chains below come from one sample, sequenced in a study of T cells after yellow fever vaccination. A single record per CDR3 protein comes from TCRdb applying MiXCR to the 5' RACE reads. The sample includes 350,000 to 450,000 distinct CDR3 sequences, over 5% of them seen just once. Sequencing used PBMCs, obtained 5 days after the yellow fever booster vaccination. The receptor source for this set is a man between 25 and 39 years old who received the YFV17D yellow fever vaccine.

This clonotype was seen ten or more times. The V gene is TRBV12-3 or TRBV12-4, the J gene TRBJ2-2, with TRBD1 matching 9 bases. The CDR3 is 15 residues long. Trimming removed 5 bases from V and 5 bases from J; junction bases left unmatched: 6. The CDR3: CASSVGTGFTGELFF. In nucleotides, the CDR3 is TGTGCCAGCAGTGTCGGGACAGGGTTTACCGGGGAGCTGTTTTTT.

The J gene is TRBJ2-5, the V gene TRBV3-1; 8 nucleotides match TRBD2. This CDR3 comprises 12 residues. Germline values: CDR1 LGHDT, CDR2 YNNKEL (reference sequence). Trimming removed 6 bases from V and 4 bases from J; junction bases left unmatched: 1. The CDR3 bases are TGTGCCAGCAGGGGACTAGGAGAGACCCAGTACTTC. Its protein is CASRGLGETQYF.

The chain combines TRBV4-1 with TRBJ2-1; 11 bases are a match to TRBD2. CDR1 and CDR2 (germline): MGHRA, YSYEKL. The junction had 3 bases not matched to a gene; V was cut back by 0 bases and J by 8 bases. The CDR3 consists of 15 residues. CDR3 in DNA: TGCGCCAGCAGCCAAGAACTAGCGGGAGTCTATGAGCAGTTCTTC. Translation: CASSQELAGVYEQFF.

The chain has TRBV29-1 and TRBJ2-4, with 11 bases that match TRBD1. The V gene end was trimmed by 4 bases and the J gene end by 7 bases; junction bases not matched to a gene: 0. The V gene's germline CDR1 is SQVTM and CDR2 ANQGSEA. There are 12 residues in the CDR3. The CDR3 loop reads CSVGTGGNIQYF. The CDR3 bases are TGCAGCGTTGGGACAGGGGGCAACATTCAGTACTTC.

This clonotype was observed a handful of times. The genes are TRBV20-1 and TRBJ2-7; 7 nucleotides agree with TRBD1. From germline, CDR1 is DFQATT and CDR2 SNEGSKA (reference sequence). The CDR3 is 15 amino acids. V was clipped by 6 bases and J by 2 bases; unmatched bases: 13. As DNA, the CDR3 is TGCAGTGCCCTAGCCCTACCCGGGACAGCCTACGAGCAGTACTTC. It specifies CSALALPGTAYEQYF.

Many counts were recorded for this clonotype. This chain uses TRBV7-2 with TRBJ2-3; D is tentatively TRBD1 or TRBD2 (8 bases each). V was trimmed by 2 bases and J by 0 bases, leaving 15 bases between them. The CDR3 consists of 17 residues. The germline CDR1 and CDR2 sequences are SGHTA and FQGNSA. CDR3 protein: CASSLQGASGSTDTQYF. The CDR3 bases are TGTGCCAGCAGCTTACAGGGGGCTAGCGGGAGCACAGATACGCAGTATTTT.

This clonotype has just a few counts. DNA of the CDR3: TGTGCCAGCAGCTCAGGCTCGGTGGGCTACGAGCAGTACTTC. Its translation: CASSSGSVGYEQYF. V and J are TRBV7-2 and TRBJ2-7; D remains ambiguous. This CDR3 spans 14 amino acids. Per the germline V gene, CDR1 is SGHTA and CDR2 is FQGNSA. V was clipped by 4 bases and J by 3 bases, with 13 bases between them.

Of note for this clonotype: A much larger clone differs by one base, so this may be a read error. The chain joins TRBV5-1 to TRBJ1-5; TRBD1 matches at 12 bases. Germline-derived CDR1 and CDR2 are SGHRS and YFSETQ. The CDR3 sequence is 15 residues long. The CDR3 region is CASSYGTGGNRPQHF. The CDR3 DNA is TGCGCCAGCAGCTACGGGACAGGGGGCAATCGGCCCCAGCATTTT.

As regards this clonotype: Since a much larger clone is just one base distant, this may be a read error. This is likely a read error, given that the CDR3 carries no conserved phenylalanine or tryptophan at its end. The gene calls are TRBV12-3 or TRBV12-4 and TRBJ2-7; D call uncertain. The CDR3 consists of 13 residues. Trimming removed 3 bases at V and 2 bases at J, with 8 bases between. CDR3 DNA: TGTGCCAGCAGTTTTTCTACTACCTACGAGCAGTACCTC. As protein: CASSFSTTYEQYL.

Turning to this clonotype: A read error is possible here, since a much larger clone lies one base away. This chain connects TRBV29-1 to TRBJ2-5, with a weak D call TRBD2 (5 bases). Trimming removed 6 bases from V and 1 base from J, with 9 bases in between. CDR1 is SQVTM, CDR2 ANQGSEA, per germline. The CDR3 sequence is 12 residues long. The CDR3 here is CSVAGIQETQYF. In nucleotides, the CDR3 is TGCAGCGTGGCCGGGATCCAAGAGACCCAGTACTTC.

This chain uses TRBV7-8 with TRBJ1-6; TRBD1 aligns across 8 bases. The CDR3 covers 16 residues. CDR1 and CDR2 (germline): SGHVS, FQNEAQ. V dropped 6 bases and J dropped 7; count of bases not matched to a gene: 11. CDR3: CASSFAGQGFNSPLHF. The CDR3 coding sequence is TGTGCCAGCAGTTTCGCCGGACAGGGTTTCAATTCACCCCTCCACTTT.

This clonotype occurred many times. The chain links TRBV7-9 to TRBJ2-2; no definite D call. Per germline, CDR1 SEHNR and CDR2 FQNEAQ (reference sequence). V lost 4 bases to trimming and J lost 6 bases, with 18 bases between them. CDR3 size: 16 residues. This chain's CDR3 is CASSYQIPPGSGELFF. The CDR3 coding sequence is TGTGCCAGCAGCTACCAGATCCCTCCAGGATCCGGGGAGCTGTTTTTT.

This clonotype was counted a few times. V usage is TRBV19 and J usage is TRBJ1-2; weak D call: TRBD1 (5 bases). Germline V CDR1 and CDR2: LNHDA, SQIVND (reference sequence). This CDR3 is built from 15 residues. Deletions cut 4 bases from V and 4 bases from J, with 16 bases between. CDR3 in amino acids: CASSTPGRRPYGYTF. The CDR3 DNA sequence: TGTGCCAGTAGTACCCCGGGACGGCGGCCCTATGGCTACACCTTC.

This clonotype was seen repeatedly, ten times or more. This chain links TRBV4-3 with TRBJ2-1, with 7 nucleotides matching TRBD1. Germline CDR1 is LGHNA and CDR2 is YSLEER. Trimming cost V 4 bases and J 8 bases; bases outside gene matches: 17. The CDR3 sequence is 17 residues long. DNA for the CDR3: TGCGCCAGCAGCCGAAGGTTCCTACCGGGACAGCCCGATGAGCAGTTCTTC. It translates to CASSRRFLPGQPDEQFF.

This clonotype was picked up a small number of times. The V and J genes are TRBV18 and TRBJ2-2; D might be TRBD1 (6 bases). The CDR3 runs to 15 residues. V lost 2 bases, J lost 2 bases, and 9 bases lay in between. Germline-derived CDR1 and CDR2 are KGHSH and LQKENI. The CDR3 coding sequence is TGTGCCAGCTCACCAGACAGGCTTAACACCGGGGAGCTGTTTTTT. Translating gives CASSPDRLNTGELFF.

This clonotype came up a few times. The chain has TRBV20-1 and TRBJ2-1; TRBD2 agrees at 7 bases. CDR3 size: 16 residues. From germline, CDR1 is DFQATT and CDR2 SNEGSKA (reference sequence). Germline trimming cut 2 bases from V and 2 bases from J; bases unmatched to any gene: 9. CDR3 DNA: TGCAGTGCTAGAAACCGACTAGCTTCGGCCTACAATGAGCAGTTCTTC. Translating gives CSARNRLASAYNEQFF.

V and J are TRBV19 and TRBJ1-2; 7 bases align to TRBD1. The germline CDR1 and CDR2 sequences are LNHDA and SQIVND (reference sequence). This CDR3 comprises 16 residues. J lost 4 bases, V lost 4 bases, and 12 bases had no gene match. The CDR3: CASSTDDRARTYGYTF. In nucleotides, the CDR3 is TGTGCCAGTAGTACCGACGACAGGGCGCGTACCTATGGCTACACCTTC.

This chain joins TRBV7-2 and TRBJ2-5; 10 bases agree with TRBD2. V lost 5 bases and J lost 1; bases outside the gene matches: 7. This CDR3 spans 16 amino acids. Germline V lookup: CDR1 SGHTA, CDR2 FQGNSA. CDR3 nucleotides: TGTGCCAGCAGCCTGATGGGACTAGCGTCCCAAGAGACCCAGTACTTC. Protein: CASSLMGLASQETQYF.

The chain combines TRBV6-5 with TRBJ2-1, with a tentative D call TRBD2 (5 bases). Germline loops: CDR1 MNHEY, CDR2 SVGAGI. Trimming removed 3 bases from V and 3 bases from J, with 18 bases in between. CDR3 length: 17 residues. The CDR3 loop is CASSYRGSSIVYNEQFF. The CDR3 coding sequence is TGTGCCAGCAGTTATCGGGGATCTAGCATAGTCTACAATGAGCAGTTCTTC.

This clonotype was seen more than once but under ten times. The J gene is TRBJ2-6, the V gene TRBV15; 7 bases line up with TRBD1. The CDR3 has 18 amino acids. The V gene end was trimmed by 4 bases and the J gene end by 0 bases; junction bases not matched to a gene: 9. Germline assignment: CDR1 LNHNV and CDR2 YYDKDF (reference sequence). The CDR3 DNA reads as TGTGCCACCAGCACCGACAGGGCGCCCCTCTCTGGGGCCAACGTCCTGACTTTC. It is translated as CATSTDRAPLSGANVLTF.

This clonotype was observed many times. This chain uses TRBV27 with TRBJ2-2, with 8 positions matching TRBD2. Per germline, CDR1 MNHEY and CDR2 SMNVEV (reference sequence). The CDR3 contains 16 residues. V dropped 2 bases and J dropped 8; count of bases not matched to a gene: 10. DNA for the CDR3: TGTGCCAGCAGTTTAGGCGGGGGGCGTCTAGTTGGGGAGCTGTTTTTT. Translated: CASSLGGGRLVGELFF.

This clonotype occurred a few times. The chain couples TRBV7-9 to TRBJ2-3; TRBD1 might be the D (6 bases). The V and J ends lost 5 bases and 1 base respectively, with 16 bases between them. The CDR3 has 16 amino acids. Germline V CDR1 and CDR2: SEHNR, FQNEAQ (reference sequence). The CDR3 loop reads CASSPPDRLGTDTQYF. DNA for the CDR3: TGTGCCAGCAGCCCACCCGACAGGTTGGGCACAGATACGCAGTATTTT.

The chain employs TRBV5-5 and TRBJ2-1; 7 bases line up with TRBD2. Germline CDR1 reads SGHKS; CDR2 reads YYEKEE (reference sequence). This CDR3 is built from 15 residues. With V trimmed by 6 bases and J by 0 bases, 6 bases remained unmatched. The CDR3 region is CASIPSGTSYNEQFF. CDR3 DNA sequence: TGTGCCAGCATTCCTAGCGGTACCTCCTACAATGAGCAGTTCTTC. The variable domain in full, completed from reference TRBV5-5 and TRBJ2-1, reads DAGVTQSPTHLIKTRGQQVTLRCSPISGHKSVSWYQQVLGQGPQFIFQYYEKEERGRGNFPDRFSARQFPNYSSELNVNALLLGDSALYLCASIPSGTSYNEQFFGPGTRLTVL.

This CDR3 is CASRRTSGSSYEQYF. CDR3 in DNA: TGTGCCAGCAGAAGGACTAGCGGGAGTTCCTACGAGCAGTACTTC. The rearrangement links TRBV2 to TRBJ2-7, with 13 positions matching TRBD2. CDR1 is SNHLY, CDR2 FYNNEI, per germline. The CDR3 loop spans 15 amino acids. V dropped 6 bases and J dropped 1; count of bases not matched to a gene: 3.

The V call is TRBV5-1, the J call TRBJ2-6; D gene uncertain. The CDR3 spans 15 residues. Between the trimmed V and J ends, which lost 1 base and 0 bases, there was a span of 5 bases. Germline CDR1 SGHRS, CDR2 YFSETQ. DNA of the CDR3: TGCGCCAGCAGCTTGCAGGCCTCTGGGGCCAACGTCCTGACTTTC. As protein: CASSLQASGANVLTF.

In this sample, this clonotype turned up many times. The CDR3 nucleotides are TGCGCCAGCAGCTCGGGACTAGGGGAAGAAAATGAGCAGTTCTTC. Its translation is CASSSGLGEENEQFF. This chain links TRBV5-1 with TRBJ2-1; 8 bases match TRBD2. V lost 3 bases and J lost 7; bases outside the gene matches: 9. Germline CDR1 and CDR2: SGHRS and YFSETQ. The CDR3 covers 15 residues.

The CDR3 loop is CSAFRPGSNQPQHF. CDR3 bases: TGCAGTGCTTTCCGACCTGGAAGCAATCAGCCCCAGCATTTT. V and J are TRBV20-1 and TRBJ1-5; D not certain. The CDR3 consists of 14 residues. The V and J ends lost 5 bases and 1 base respectively, with 12 bases between them. Germline-derived CDR1 and CDR2 are DFQATT and SNEGSKA (reference sequence).

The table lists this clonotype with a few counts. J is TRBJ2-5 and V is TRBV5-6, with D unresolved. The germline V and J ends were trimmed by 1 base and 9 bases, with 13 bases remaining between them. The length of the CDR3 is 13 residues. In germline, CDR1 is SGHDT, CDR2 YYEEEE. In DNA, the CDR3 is TGTGCCAGCAGCTTGCCACCCTCTCGGCCCCAGTACTTC. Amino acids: CASSLPPSRPQYF.

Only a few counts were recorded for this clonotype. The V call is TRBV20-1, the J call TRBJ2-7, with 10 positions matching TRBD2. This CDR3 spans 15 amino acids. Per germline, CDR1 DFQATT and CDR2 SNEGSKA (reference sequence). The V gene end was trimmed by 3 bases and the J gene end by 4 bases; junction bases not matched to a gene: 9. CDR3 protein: CSASSSGGGEYEQYF. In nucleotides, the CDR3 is TGCAGTGCTAGTTCTAGCGGGGGAGGGGAATACGAGCAGTACTTC.

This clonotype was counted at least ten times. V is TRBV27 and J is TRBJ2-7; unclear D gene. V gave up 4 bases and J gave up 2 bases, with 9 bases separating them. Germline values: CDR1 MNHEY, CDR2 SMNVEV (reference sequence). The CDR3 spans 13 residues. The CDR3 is CASSSIPTYEQYF. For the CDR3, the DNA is TGTGCCAGCAGTTCAATCCCTACCTACGAGCAGTACTTC.

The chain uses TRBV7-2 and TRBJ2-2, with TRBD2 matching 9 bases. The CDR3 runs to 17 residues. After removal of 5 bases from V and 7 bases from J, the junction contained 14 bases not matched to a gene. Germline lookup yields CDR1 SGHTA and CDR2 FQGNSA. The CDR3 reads CASSPTHPSGMHGELFF. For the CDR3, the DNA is TGTGCCAGCAGCCCCACCCACCCTAGCGGGATGCACGGGGAGCTGTTTTTT.